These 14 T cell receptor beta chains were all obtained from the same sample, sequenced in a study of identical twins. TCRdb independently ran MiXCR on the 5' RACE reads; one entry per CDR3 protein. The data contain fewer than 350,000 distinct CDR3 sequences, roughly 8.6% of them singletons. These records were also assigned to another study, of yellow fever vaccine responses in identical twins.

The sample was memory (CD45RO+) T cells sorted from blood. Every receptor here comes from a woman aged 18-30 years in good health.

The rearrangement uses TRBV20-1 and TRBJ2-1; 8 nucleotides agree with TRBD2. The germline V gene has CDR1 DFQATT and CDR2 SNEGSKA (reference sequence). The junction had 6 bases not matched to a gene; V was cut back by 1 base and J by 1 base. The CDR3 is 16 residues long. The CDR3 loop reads CSARGASGPSYNEQFF. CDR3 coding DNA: TGCAGTGCTAGAGGAGCTAGCGGGCCGTCCTACAATGAGCAGTTCTTC.

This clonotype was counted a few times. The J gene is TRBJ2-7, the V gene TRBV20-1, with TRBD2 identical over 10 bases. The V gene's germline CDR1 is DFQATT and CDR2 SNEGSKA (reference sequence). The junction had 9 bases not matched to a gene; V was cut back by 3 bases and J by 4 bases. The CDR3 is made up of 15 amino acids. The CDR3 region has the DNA TGCAGTGCTAGTCGGCCTAGCGGGAGCGGGTACGAGCAGTACTTC. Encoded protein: CSASRPSGSGYEQYF.

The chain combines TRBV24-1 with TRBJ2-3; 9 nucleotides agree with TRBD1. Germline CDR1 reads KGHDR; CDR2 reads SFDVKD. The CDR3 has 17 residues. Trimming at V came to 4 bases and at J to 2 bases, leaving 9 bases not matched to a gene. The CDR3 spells CATSDAPGTGITDTQYF. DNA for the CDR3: TGTGCCACCAGTGACGCCCCCGGGACAGGGATCACAGATACGCAGTATTTT.

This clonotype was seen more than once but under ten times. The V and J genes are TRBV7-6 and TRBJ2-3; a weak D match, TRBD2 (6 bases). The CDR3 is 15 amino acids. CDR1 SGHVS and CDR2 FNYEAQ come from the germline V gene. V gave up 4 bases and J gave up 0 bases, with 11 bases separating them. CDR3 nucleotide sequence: TGTGCCAGCAGCTCCAGCGGGCTTAGCACAGATACGCAGTATTTT. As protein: CASSSSGLSTDTQYF.

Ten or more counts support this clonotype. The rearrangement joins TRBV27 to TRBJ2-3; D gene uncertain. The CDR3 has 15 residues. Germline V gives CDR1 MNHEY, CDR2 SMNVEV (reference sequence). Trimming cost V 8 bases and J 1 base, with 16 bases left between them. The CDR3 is CASSSSLGGTDTQYF. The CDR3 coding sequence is TGTGCCAGCTCCTCTTCGCTTGGGGGCACAGATACGCAGTATTTT.

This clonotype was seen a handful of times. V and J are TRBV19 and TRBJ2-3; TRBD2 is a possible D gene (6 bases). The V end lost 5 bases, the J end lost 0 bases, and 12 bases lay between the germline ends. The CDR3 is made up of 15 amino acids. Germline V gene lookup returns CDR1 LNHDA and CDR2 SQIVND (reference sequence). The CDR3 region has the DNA TGTGCCAGTAGTTTTAGCGGAATTAGCACAGATACGCAGTATTTT. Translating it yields CASSFSGISTDTQYF. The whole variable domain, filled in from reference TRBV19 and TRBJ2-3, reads DGGITQSPKYLFRKEGQNVTLSCEQNLNHDAMYWYRQDPGQGLRLIYYSQIVNDFQKGDIAEGYSVSREKKESFPLTVTSAQKNPTAFYLCASSFSGISTDTQYFGPGTRLTVL.

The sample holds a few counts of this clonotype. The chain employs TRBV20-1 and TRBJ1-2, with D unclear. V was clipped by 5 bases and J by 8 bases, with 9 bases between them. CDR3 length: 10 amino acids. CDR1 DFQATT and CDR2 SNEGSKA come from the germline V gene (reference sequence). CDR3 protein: CSALGVGYTF. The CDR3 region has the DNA TGCAGTGCTCTCGGCGTCGGCTACACCTTC.

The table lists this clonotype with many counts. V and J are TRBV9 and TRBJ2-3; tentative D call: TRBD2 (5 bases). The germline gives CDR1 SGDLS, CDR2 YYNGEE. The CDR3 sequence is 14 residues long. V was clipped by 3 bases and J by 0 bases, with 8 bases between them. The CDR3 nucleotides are TGTGCCAGCAGCGGGCGACTAAGCACAGATACGCAGTATTTT. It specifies CASSGRLSTDTQYF.

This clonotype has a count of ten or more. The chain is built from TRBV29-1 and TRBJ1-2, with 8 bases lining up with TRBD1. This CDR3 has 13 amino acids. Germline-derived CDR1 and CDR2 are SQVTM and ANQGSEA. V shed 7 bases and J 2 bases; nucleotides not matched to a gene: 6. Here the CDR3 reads CSGQTGENYGYTF. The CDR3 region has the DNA TGCAGCGGGCAGACAGGGGAAAACTATGGCTACACCTTC.

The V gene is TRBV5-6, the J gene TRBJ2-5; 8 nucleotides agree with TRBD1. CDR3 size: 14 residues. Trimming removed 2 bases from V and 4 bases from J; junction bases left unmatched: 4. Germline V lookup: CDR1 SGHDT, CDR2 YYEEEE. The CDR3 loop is CASSFRTGSETQYF. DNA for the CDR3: TGTGCCAGCAGCTTTAGGACAGGGTCAGAGACCCAGTACTTC.

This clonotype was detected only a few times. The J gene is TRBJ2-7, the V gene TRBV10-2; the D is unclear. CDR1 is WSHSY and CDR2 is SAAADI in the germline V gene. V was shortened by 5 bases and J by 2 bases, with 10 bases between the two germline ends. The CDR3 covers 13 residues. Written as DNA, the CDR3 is TGCGCCAGCAGTCGGTACCTCCCCTACGAGCAGTACTTC. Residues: CASSRYLPYEQYF.

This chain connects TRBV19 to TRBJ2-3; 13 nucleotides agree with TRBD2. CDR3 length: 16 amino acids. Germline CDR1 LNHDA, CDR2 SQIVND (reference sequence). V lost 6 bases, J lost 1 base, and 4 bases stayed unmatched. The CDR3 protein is CASSLLAGGGTDTQYF. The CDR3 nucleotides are TGTGCCAGTAGCCTACTAGCGGGGGGGGGCACAGATACGCAGTATTTT.

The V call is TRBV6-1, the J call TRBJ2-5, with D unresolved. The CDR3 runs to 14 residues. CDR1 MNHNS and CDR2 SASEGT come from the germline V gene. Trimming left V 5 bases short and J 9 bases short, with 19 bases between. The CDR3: CASSHASLIGSQYF. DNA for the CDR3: TGTGCCAGCAGTCACGCGTCGTTAATCGGGTCCCAGTACTTC.

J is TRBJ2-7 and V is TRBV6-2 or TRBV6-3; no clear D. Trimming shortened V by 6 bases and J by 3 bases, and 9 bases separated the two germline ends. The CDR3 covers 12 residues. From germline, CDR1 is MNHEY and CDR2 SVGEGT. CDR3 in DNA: TGTGCCAGCAGCCCCGCGTACTACGAGCAGTACTTC. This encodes CASSPAYYEQYF.